A single T cell receptor beta chain is shown here with its context. For a library built for alpha chains, this beta chain is a stray read; little rests on its size. The time point here: sample taken at primary tumor resection. Whole RNA, isolated from tumor, nontumor lung or frozen PBMC, was sequenced without prior sorting. The entry originates in a study of spatial heterogeneity in lung cancer. TCRdb passed the 5' RACE reads through MiXCR, listing each CDR3 protein once. The sample has several thousand distinct CDR3 sequences, around a third seen once; the top ten hold around 3.4%. CDR1 MGHRA and CDR2 YSYEKL come from the germline V gene. V lost 5 bases, J lost 4 bases, and 19 bases lay in between. There are 16 residues in the CDR3.

This sequence originates from a female donor with early-stage non-small cell lung cancer. The sample here was PBMCs, taken at surgery. The V gene is TRBV4-1, the J gene TRBJ2-3, with TRBD1 as a possible D gene (5 bases). CDR3 in amino acids: CASSDWGVTVSDTQYF. Here the CDR3 DNA reads TGCGCCAGCAGCGATTGGGGCGTGACAGTCTCAGATACGCAGTATTTT.